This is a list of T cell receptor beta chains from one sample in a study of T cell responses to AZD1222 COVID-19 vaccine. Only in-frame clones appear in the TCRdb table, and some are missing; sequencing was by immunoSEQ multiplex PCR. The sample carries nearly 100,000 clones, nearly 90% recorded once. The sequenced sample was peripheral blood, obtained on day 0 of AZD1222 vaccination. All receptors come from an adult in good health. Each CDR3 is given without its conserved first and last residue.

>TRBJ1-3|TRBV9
ASTFRETPLPGNTIY
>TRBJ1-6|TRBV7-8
ASSPRRFSNSPLH
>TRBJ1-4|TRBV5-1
ASSLYPSHGEKLF
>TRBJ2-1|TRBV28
ASSPKKTGTGAYNEQF
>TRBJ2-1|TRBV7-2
ASSLTFRDRPNNEQF
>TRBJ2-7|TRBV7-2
ASSIQGSGVSGEQY
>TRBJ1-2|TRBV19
ASTLMGFGYGYT
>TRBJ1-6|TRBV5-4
ASSSQGTLH
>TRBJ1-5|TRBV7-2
ASSQRTGEYQPQH
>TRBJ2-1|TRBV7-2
ASSSNPGVRNNEQF
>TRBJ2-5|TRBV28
ASSIPGQETQY
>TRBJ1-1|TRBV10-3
AISGHSGVRTEAF
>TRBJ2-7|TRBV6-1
ASSEGGPTFEQY
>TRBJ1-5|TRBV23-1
ASNTPGGRQPQH
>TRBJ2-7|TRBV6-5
ASSMDRVEQY
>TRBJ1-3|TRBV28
ASSLPMTGISGNTIY
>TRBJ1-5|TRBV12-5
ASGLVGQEIRQPQH
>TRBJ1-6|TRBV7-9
ASSFGGQGSPLH
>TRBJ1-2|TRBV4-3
ASSQVAPGINYGYT
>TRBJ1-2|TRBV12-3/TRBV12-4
ASSLEGGYGYT
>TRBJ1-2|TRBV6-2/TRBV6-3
ASSPVGQNYGYT
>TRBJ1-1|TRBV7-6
ASSLNGENTEAF
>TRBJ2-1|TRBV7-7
ASSQNGVGYNEQF
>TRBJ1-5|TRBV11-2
ASSLGTVYSNQPQH
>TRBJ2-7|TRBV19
ASAAGRNSYEQY
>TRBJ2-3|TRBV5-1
ASSLTVSGGGTDTQY
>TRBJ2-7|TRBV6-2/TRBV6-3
ASSRRFWEQY
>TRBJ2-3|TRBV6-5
ASRGPTDTQY
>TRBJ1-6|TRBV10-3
AISEGRGMMASPLH
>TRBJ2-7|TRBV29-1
SVGTYTRGVTYEQY
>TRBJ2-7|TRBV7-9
ASSRTGEQY
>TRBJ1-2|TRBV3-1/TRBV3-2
ASSHLRDTANYGYT
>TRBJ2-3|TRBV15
ATSLGSRDTQY
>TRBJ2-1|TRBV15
ATSRARRGMDEQF
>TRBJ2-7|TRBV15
ATSRDVTYEQY
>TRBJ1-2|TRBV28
ASSLSRSYT
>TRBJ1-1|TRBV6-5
ASSYRVDGTEAF
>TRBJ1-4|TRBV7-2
ASSTRTGGDEKLF
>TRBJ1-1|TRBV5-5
ASSFQGSGTEAF